The 24 T cell receptor beta chains given below trace back to one sample, sequenced in a study of type 1 regulatory T cells. Study-wide results and limits: Type 1 regulatory T cells had a more restricted TCR repertoire than non-type 1 regulatory T cells.

TCRdb fed the reads into MiXCR, producing one record per CDR3 protein. This table holds under 6,500 distinct CDR3 sequences, roughly a third found once. What these receptors recognize is not known. Sequenced: cultured type 1 regulatory T (Tr1) cells, either the whole culture or a sorted fraction (not recorded which). Every receptor here comes from a human donor in good health.

The CDR3: CASSPPGGTRGDEQYF. DNA of the CDR3: TGTGCCAGCAGTCCCCCAGGAGGGACTAGGGGTGACGAGCAGTACTTC. This chain uses TRBV2 with TRBJ2-7, with 8 bases aligning to TRBD2. This CDR3 has 16 amino acids. CDR1 and CDR2 from the germline V gene are SNHLY and FYNNEI. V shed 5 bases, J shed 5 bases, and the junction held 14 bases outside the gene matches.

This clonotype was picked up a small number of times. The rearrangement joins TRBV7-8 to TRBJ2-5, with 7 bases matching TRBD1. CDR1 and CDR2 (germline): SGHVS, FQNEAQ. The CDR3 runs 14 residues. V dropped 2 bases and J dropped 4; count of bases not matched to a gene: 4. The CDR3 sequence is CASSLSEGAETQYF. DNA of the CDR3: TGTGCCAGCAGCTTAAGTGAGGGGGCAGAGACCCAGTACTTC.

This clonotype was seen a few times. This chain's CDR3 is CASSPDRGYGYTF. Here the CDR3 DNA reads TGTGCCAGCAGCCCCGACAGGGGGTATGGCTACACCTTC. V is TRBV11-2 and J is TRBJ1-2; 9 positions match TRBD1. CDR1 and CDR2 from the germline V gene are SGHAT and FQNNGV. The CDR3 covers 13 residues. J was trimmed by 5 bases and V by 5 bases; bases with no gene match: 3.

This clonotype is medium-sized (0.01 to 0.1%) in the sample. This chain connects TRBV7-2 to TRBJ2-1, with D unclear. The germline V gene has CDR1 SGHTA and CDR2 FQGNSA. The length of the CDR3 is 14 residues. V lost 0 bases and J lost 5, with 8 bases in between. CDR3 sequence (DNA): TGTGCCAGCAGCTTAGCCGTACCGCACAATGAGCAGTTCTTC. Protein product: CASSLAVPHNEQFF.

The chain recombines TRBV3-1 with TRBJ1-1; TRBD1 might be the D (5 bases). The germline V and J ends were trimmed by 7 bases and 7 bases, with 16 bases remaining between them. The CDR3 is 13 residues long. CDR1 LGHDT and CDR2 YNNKEL come from the germline V gene (reference sequence). Here the CDR3 DNA reads TGTGCCAGCACTTTCTCAGGTGGGGGTGAAGCTTTCTTT. Its translation is CASTFSGGGEAFF.

As concerns this clonotype: This may come from a read error, since a much larger clone is one base off. The J gene is TRBJ2-7, the V gene TRBV3-1, with 8 bases identical to TRBD1. After removal of 3 bases from V and 6 bases from J, the junction contained 10 bases not matched to a gene. The germline CDR1 and CDR2 sequences are LGHDT and YNNKEL (reference sequence). The CDR3 loop spans 15 amino acids. The DNA for the CDR3 is TGTGCCAGCAGCCATATCGGGACAGGAACATTCGAGCAGTACTTC. Translation: CASSHIGTGTFEQYF.

Only a few counts were recorded for this clonotype. J is TRBJ2-5 and V is TRBV5-1; no reliable D call. CDR3 length: 12 residues. Germline lookup yields CDR1 SGHRS and CDR2 YFSETQ. V lost 0 bases and J lost 4, with 4 bases in between. Here the CDR3 DNA reads TGCGCCAGCAGCTTGGCCACAGAGACCCAGTACTTC. Its protein is CASSLATETQYF.

V gene TRBV19 combines with J gene TRBJ2-1; D unclear. CDR1 LNHDA and CDR2 SQIVND come from the germline V gene (reference sequence). The CDR3 is 11 amino acids. V lost 4 bases, J lost 11 bases, and 9 bases lay in between. CDR3 DNA sequence: TGTGCCAGTAGTACCGCCAAGAAGCAGTTCTTC. This codes for CASSTAKKQFF.

This clonotype is judged medium-sized (0.01 to 0.1%). The chain is built from TRBV20-1 and TRBJ2-4; 12 bases fit TRBD2. Germline V gene data show CDR1 as DFQATT and CDR2 as SNEGSKA (reference sequence). CDR3 length: 15 amino acids. Trimming cost V 6 bases and J 2 bases; bases outside gene matches: 5. The CDR3 loop is CSAGLAGTPKNIQYF. DNA of the CDR3: TGCAGTGCCGGACTAGCGGGGACACCCAAAAACATTCAGTACTTC.

This clonotype was observed a few times. The J gene is TRBJ1-2, the V gene TRBV9, with TRBD1 identical over 7 bases. V lost 5 bases to trimming and J lost 3 bases; unmatched junction nucleotides: 7. This CDR3 region has 14 residues. CDR1 is SGDLS and CDR2 is YYNGEE in the germline V gene. In DNA, the CDR3 is TGTGCCAGCAGTGCGGGACAGTTATACTATGGCTACACCTTC. Translating it yields CASSAGQLYYGYTF.

V usage is TRBV30 and J usage is TRBJ1-2; 9 bases match TRBD1. With V trimmed by 0 bases and J by 4 bases, 3 bases remained unmatched. Germline CDR1 reads GTSNPN; CDR2 reads SVGIG (reference sequence). There are 14 residues in the CDR3. This CDR3 is CAWSVGTGTYGYTF. CDR3 in DNA: TGTGCCTGGAGTGTGGGGACAGGGACCTATGGCTACACCTTC.

By proportion, this clonotype is medium-sized (0.01 to 0.1%). The V gene is TRBV18, the J gene TRBJ1-1, with TRBD1 identical over 7 bases. Germline V lookup: CDR1 KGHSH, CDR2 LQKENI. J gave up 6 bases and V 2 bases, and 6 bases lay outside the gene matches. This CDR3 is built from 14 residues. This chain's CDR3 is CASSPSTGIPEAFF. In nucleotides, the CDR3 is TGTGCCAGCTCACCATCGACAGGGATCCCTGAAGCTTTCTTT.

The J gene is TRBJ2-7, the V gene TRBV20-1; tentatively, D is TRBD2 (6 bases). Germline values: CDR1 DFQATT, CDR2 SNEGSKA (reference sequence). Trimming pared 6 bases from V and 2 bases from J, leaving 17 bases between. The CDR3 runs 14 residues. CDR3 nucleotide sequence: TGCAGTGCCCGTCGGGAGTCCGCGGCCTACGAGCAGTACTTC. As protein: CSARRESAAYEQYF.

The chain links TRBV19 to TRBJ2-7; 7 bases align to TRBD1. Per germline, CDR1 LNHDA and CDR2 SQIVND (reference sequence). CDR3 length equals 15 residues. The J segment lost 5 bases and the V segment lost 4 bases, leaving 11 bases of the junction unmatched. The CDR3 reads CASSTGQVFADEQYF. CDR3 in DNA: TGTGCCAGTAGTACCGGACAGGTCTTCGCAGACGAGCAGTACTTC.

This clonotype showed up just a few times. The J gene is TRBJ2-1, the V gene TRBV6-6; no reliable D call. This CDR3 has 12 amino acids. Per the germline V gene, CDR1 is MNHNY and CDR2 is SVGAGI (reference sequence). V dropped 0 bases and J dropped 8 bases, with 5 bases sitting between them. The CDR3 protein is CASSYSRDEQFF. The CDR3 DNA reads as TGTGCCAGCAGTTACTCGAGAGATGAGCAGTTCTTC.

The rearrangement uses TRBV6-4 and TRBJ1-3, with D tentatively TRBD1 (5 bases). The CDR3 sequence is 18 residues long. V gave up 4 bases and J gave up 1 base, with 20 bases separating them. Germline loops: CDR1 MRHNA, CDR2 SNTAGT. The CDR3 nucleotides read TGTGCCAGCAGTGGCCGGGACCCTCAACTTGGGTCTGGAAACACCATATATTTT. Its protein product is CASSGRDPQLGSGNTIYF.

This clonotype has only one observation. This chain joins TRBV5-1 and TRBJ2-2, with 7 bases lining up with TRBD1. The V segment lost 6 bases and the J segment 2 bases; nucleotides outside the gene matches: 7. CDR3 length: 15 amino acids. The germline gives CDR1 SGHRS, CDR2 YFSETQ. This chain's CDR3 is CASMTGTVNTGELFF. CDR3 DNA: TGCGCCAGCATGACAGGGACGGTCAACACCGGGGAGCTGTTTTTT.

With regard to this clonotype: Being one base from a much bigger clone, this may be a read error. The chain carries TRBV5-1 and TRBJ2-5; D call uncertain. Germline CDR1 SGHRS, CDR2 YFSETQ. This CDR3 contains 15 residues. The V end was cut by 4 bases, the J end by 4 bases, with 17 bases between. CDR3 protein: CASSIKAAVGETQYF. The CDR3 DNA sequence: TGCGCCAGCAGCATAAAAGCCGCGGTCGGAGAGACCCAGTACTTC.

The chain employs TRBV7-8 and TRBJ1-1; the D gene is possibly TRBD1 (5 bases). This CDR3 spans 15 amino acids. Trimming cost V 0 bases and J 1 base, with 9 bases left between them. From germline, CDR1 is SGHVS and CDR2 FQNEAQ. The CDR3: CASSLASGWNTEAFF. The CDR3 region has the DNA TGTGCCAGCAGCTTAGCGTCAGGGTGGAACACTGAAGCTTTCTTT.

This clonotype is deemed medium-sized. The gene calls are TRBV20-1 and TRBJ1-3, with D possibly TRBD1 on 5 matching bases. Between the trimmed V and J ends, which lost 1 base and 4 bases, there was a span of 14 bases. Germline CDR1 DFQATT, CDR2 SNEGSKA (reference sequence). The CDR3 is 15 amino acids. CDR3 loop: CSARASGAGGNTIYF. In DNA form, the CDR3 reads TGCAGTGCTAGAGCATCTGGGGCCGGGGGAAACACCATATATTTT.

This clonotype has just a few counts. J is TRBJ1-2 and V is TRBV6-6, with D hard to call. Germline CDR1 is MNHNY and CDR2 is SVGAGI (reference sequence). The CDR3 loop spans 13 amino acids. V dropped 5 bases and J dropped 5 bases, with 12 bases sitting between them. CDR3 sequence reads: CASSLLEEYGYTF. The CDR3 nucleotides read TGTGCCAGCAGTCTGCTCGAGGAGTATGGCTACACCTTC.

This clonotype is termed medium-sized (0.01 to 0.1%). V usage is TRBV5-1 and J usage is TRBJ2-7; 10 bases map to TRBD1. The CDR3 is 15 amino acids. V lost 4 bases and J lost 3; bases outside the gene matches: 7. Germline lookup yields CDR1 SGHRS and CDR2 YFSETQ. The CDR3 spells CASSLGGQGLYEQYF. The CDR3 nucleotides are TGCGCCAGCAGCCTCGGGGGACAGGGGCTCTACGAGCAGTACTTC. Complete variable domain (other parts from reference TRBV5-1 and TRBJ2-7): KAGVTQTPRYLIKTRGQQVTLSCSPISGHRSVSWYQQTPGQGLQFLFEYFSETQRNKGNFPGRFSGRQFSNSRSEMNVSTLELGDSALYLCASSLGGQGLYEQYFGPGTRLTVT.

J is TRBJ2-1 and V is TRBV7-2; 8 nucleotides agree with TRBD2. The germline V gene encodes CDR1 SGHTA and CDR2 FQGNSA. The CDR3 sequence is 15 residues long. With 6 bases clipped from V and 8 bases from J, the junction kept 12 bases outside the gene matches. The CDR3 region is CASRRVPGGRDEQFF. CDR3 bases: TGTGCCAGCAGACGGGTACCGGGAGGGCGGGATGAGCAGTTCTTC.

There are a few counts of this clonotype. The chain combines TRBV7-9 with TRBJ2-7, with 11 bases lining up with TRBD2. Germline CDR1 is SEHNR and CDR2 is FQNEAQ (reference sequence). V trimming: 3 bases; J trimming: 2 bases; junction bases outside the gene matches: 3. The CDR3 totals 15 residues. CDR3 amino acids: CASSLATSGAYEQYF. Here the CDR3 DNA reads TGTGCCAGCAGCTTGGCGACTAGCGGGGCCTACGAGCAGTACTTC.